Shown below are 9 T cell receptor beta chains from a single sample sequenced in a study of regulatory T cells in long-lasting Graves disease. Described time point: newly diagnosed GD, antithyroid drugs for less than 3 months. The TCR library was prepared using RNA isolated from PBMCs. Construction of the TCR beta libraries employed iRepertoire HTBI primers in conjunction with Arm-PCR of CDR3 regions. One entry per CDR3 protein results from TCRdb running MiXCR on the multiplex PCR reads. The data contain about 420,000 distinct CDR3 sequences, less than 20% of them singletons. The same data also went into a second study, on T cells in Graves' hyperthyroidism and ophthalmopathy.

Sequenced here: peripheral blood mononuclear cells (PBMCs), sampled at new diagnosis, from a patient treated with antithyroid drugs. These receptors all come from a woman younger than 35 with Graves disease.

Only a few counts were recorded for this clonotype. The chain carries TRBV28 and TRBJ2-7, with 7 bases lining up with TRBD2. Germline CDR1 MDHEN, CDR2 SYDVKM. J gave up 2 bases and V 3 bases, and 10 bases lay outside the gene matches. The CDR3 consists of 16 residues. The CDR3 DNA reads TGTGCCAGCAGTTTCCTAGCGGCAGAAAAGCCCTACGAGCAGTACTTC. Protein product: CASSFLAAEKPYEQYF.

This clonotype was seen at least ten times. CDR3 region: CASSVTPGTGAGANVLTF. DNA for the CDR3: TGTGCCAGCAGTGTAACCCCCGGGACAGGGGCCGGGGCCAACGTCCTGACTTTC. The V call is TRBV28, the J call TRBJ2-6; TRBD1 matches 10 bases. Germline V gene sequence: CDR1 MDHEN, CDR2 SYDVKM. V lost 5 bases, J lost 4 bases, and 11 bases stayed unmatched. This CDR3 comprises 18 residues. The full variable domain, completed using reference TRBV28 and TRBJ2-6, is DVKVTQSSRYLVKRTGEKVFLECVQDMDHENMFWYRQDPGLGLRLIYFSYDVKMKEKGDIPEGYSVSREKKERFSLILESASTNQTSMYLCASSVTPGTGAGANVLTFGAGSRLTVL.

This clonotype was counted many times. V gene TRBV6-1 combines with J gene TRBJ2-7; D is uncertain. V lost 6 bases, J lost 2 bases, and 17 bases lay in between. The CDR3 spans 15 residues. Looked up from germline, CDR1 is MNHNS and CDR2 is SASEGT. The DNA of the CDR3 is TGTGCCAGCAGAAATGTAGCTGGGATCGCCTACGAGCAGTACTTC. This codes for CASRNVAGIAYEQYF.

The rearrangement joins TRBV11-3 to TRBJ1-1; TRBD1 aligns across 10 bases. Unmatched junction bases numbered 7, after V lost 6 bases and J lost 9 bases. There are 13 residues in the CDR3. The germline gives CDR1 SGHNT, CDR2 YENEEA. The CDR3 reads CASSVGTGDKAFF. CDR3 in DNA: TGTGCCAGCAGTGTTGGGACAGGGGACAAAGCTTTCTTT.

This clonotype has a handful of counts. V and J are TRBV7-3 and TRBJ1-1, with D perhaps TRBD1 (6 bases). The CDR3 extends over 15 amino acids. V was cut by 5 bases and J by 5 bases, with 18 bases left in between. Germline V gene data show CDR1 as SGHTA and CDR2 as FQGTGA. The CDR3 DNA follows: TGTGCCAGCAGCAACCAAACAGGGTTGGGAACTGAAGCTTTCTTT. This sequence encodes CASSNQTGLGTEAFF.

V and J are TRBV7-9 and TRBJ1-1, with D possibly matching TRBD1 (6 bases). The length of the CDR3 is 15 residues. The V gene's germline CDR1 is SEHNR and CDR2 FQNEAQ (reference sequence). V lost 6 bases, J lost 7 bases, and 21 bases lay in between. CDR3 in amino acids: CASRMTTGTLGEAFF. In DNA form, the CDR3 reads TGTGCCAGCAGGATGACGACAGGAACCTTGGGTGAAGCTTTCTTT.

This clonotype was recorded many times. V is TRBV11-2 and J is TRBJ1-4; tentatively, D is TRBD1 (6 bases). CDR1 and CDR2 (germline): SGHAT, FQNNGV. V was clipped by 8 bases and J by 4 bases, with 11 bases between them. The CDR3 sequence is 13 residues long. CDR3 sequence: CASATGFNEKLFF. In DNA form, the CDR3 reads TGTGCCAGCGCAACAGGGTTTAATGAAAAACTGTTTTTT.

The genes are TRBV24-1 and TRBJ2-5; 12 nucleotides agree with TRBD2. Germline assignment: CDR1 KGHDR and CDR2 SFDVKD. The junction had 6 bases not matched to a gene; V was cut back by 6 bases and J by 5 bases. The CDR3 covers 15 residues. In nucleotides, the CDR3 is TGTGCCACCAGTATGACTAGCGGGAGTTTGGAGACCCAGTACTTC. This codes for CATSMTSGSLETQYF.

The chain recombines TRBV6-1 with TRBJ2-1, with 9 positions matching TRBD2. The V segment lost 6 bases and the J segment 6 bases; nucleotides outside the gene matches: 6. Germline V gives CDR1 MNHNS, CDR2 SASEGT. There are 14 residues in the CDR3. The CDR3 DNA reads TGTGCCAGCAGCTCCGGGACTAGCTCCAATGAGCAGTTCTTC. Translated: CASSSGTSSNEQFF.